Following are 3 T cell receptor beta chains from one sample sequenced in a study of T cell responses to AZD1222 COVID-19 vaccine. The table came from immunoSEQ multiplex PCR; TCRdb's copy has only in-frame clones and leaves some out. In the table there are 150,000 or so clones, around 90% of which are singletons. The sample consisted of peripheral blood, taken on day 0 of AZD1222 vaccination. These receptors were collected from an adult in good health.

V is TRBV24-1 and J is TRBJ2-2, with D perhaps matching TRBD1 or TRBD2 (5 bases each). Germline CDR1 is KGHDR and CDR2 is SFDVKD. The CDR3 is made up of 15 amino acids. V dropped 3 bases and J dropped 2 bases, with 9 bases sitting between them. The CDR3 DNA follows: TGTGCCACCAGTGATAGGGGACCCAACACCGGGGAGCTGTTTTTT. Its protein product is CATSDRGPNTGELFF.

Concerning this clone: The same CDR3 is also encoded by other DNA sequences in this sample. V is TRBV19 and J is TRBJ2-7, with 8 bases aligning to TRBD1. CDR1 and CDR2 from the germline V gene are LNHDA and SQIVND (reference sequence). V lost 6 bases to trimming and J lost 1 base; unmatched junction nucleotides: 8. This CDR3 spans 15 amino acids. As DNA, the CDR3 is TGTGCCAGTAGCAGGCCGGGACAGGCATCCTACGAGCAGTACTTC. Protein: CASSRPGQASYEQYF. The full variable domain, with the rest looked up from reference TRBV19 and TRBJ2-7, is DGGITQSPKYLFRKEGQNVTLSCEQNLNHDAMYWYRQDPGQGLRLIYYSQIVNDFQKGDIAEGYSVSREKKESFPLTVTSAQKNPTAFYLCASSRPGQASYEQYFGPGTRLTVT.

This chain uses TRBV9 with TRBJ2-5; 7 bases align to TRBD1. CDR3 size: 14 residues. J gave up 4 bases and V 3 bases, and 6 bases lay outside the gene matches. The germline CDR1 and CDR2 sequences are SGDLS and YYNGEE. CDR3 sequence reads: CASSERQGRETQYF. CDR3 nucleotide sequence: TGTGCCAGCAGCGAACGACAGGGTCGAGAGACCCAGTACTTC.